The entry below gives a single T cell receptor (beta chain) sequence along with its context. Its specificity is unknown. This entry is derived from a study of immune heterogeneity within non-small cell lung tumors. Per sample, 450 to 600 ng of bulk tumor genomic DNA was the template used. Several biopsies per primary tumor were taken during surgery, spaced as far apart as possible. Those enrolled were patients newly diagnosed with untreated non-small cell lung cancer and undergoing curative surgery. Multiplex PCR employing 32 V and 13 J primers generated amplicons of the TCR beta CDR3. TCRdb re-analysed the multiplex PCR reads in MiXCR, keeping a single row per CDR3 protein. The repertoire has more than 9,000 distinct CDR3 sequences, approximately 29% of them found once; the top ten carry about 19%. The CDR3 covers 14 residues. Germline V gives CDR1 MNHEY, CDR2 SVGEGT. V shed 4 bases and J 7 bases; nucleotides not matched to a gene: 5.

General study results and limits: A moderate but significant correlation was observed between local T-cell clonality and local tumor mutational burden (R about 0.34). Within a patient, dominant CDR3 beta clonotypes were shared across sites, though different locations had unique frequent clones.

This TCR derives from a woman in her forties or fifties with non-small cell lung cancer. The sequenced sample was lung tumor tissue. The chain is built from TRBV6-2 or TRBV6-3 and TRBJ2-4, with TRBD1 identical over 9 bases. Written as DNA, the CDR3 is TGTGCCAGCAGTTCGGGGACAGGGTATAACATTCAGTACTTC. This encodes CASSSGTGYNIQYF.